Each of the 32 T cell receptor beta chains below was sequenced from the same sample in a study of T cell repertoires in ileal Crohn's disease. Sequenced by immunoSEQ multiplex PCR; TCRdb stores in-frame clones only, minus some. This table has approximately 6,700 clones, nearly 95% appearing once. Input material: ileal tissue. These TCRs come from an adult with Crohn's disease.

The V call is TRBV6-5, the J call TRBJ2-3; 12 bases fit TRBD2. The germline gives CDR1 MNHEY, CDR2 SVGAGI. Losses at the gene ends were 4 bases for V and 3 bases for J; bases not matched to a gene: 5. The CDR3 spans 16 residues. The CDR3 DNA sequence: TGTGCCAGCAGTTTAGGACTAGCGGGAATTACAGATACGCAGTATTTT. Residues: CASSLGLAGITDTQYF.

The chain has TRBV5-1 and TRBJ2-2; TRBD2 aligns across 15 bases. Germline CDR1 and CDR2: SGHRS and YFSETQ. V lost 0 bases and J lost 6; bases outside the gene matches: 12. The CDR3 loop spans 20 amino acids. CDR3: CASSLGPGTSGRNGAGELFF. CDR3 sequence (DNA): TGCGCCAGCAGCTTGGGACCCGGGACTAGCGGGAGGAACGGAGCCGGGGAGCTGTTTTTT.

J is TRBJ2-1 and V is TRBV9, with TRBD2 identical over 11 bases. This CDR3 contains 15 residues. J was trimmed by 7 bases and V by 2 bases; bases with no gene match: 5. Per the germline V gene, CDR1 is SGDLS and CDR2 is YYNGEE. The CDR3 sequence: CASSVLGLAVNEQFF. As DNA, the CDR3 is TGTGCCAGCAGCGTTTTGGGACTAGCGGTAAATGAGCAGTTCTTC.

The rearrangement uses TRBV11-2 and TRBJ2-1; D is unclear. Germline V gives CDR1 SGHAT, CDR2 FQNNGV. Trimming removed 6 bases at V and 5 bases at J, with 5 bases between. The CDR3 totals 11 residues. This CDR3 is CASSPHNEQFF. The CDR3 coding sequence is TGTGCCAGCAGTCCTCACAATGAGCAGTTCTTC.

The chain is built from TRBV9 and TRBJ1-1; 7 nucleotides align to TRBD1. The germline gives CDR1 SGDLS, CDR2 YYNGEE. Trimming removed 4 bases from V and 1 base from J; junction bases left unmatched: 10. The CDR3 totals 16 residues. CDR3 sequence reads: CASSPRQGAGNTEAFF. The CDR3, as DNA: TGTGCCAGCAGCCCTAGACAGGGCGCGGGGAACACTGAAGCTTTCTTT.

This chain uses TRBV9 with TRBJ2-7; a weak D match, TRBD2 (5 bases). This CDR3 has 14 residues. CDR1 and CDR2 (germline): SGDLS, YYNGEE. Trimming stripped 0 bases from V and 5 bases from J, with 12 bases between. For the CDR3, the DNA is TGTGCCAGCAGCGTAGGGTTCGGGGTCCACGAGCAGTACTTC. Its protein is CASSVGFGVHEQYF. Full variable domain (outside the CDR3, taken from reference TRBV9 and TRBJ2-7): DSGVTQTPKHLITATGQRVTLRCSPRSGDLSVYWYQQSLDQGLQFLIQYYNGEERAKGNILERFSAQQFPDLHSELNLSSLELGDSALYFCASSVGFGVHEQYFGPGTRLTVT.

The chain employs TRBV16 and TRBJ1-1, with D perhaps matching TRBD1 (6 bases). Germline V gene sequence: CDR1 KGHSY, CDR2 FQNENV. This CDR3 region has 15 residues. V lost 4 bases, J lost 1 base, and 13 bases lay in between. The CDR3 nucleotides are TGTGCCAGCAGCCGTCCCAGGGGTAGGAACACTGAAGCTTTCTTT. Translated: CASSRPRGRNTEAFF.

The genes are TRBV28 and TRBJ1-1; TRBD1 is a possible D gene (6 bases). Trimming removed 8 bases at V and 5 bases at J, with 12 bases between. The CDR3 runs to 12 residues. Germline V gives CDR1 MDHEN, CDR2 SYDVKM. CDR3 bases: TGTGCCAGCGGTGATCAGGGGACTGAAGCTTTCTTT. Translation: CASGDQGTEAFF.

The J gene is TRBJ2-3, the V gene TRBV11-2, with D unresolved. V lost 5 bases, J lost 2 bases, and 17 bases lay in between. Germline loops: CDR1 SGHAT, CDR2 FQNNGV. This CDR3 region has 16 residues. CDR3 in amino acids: CASSRRSGPTTDTQYF. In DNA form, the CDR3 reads TGTGCCAGCAGCCGTCGATCTGGGCCCACCACAGATACGCAGTATTTT. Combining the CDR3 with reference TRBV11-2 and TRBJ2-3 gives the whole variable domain EAGVAQSPRYKIIEKRQSVAFWCNPISGHATLYWYQQILGQGPKLLIQFQNNGVVDDSQLPKDRFSAERLKGVDSTLKIQPAKLEDSAVYLCASSRRSGPTTDTQYFGPGTRLTVL.

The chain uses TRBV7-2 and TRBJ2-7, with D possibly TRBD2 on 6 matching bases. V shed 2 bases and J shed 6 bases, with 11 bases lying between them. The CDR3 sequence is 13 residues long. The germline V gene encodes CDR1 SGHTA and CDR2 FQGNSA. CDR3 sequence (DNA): TGTGCCAGCAGCTTAAGCAGGAGGGGCGAGCAGTACTTC. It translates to CASSLSRRGEQYF.

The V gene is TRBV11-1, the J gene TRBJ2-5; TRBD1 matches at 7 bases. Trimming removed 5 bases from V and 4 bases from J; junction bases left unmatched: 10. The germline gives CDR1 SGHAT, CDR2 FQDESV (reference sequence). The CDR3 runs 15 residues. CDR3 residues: CASSLGGRGRETQYF. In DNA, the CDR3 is TGTGCCAGCAGCCTAGGCGGCAGGGGGAGAGAGACCCAGTACTTC.

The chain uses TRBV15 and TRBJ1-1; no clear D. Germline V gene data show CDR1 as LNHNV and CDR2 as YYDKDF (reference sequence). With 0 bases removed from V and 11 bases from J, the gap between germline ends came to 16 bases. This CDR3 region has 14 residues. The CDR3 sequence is CATSRDTQTRAAFF. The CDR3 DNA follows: TGTGCCACCAGCAGAGATACCCAAACGAGGGCTGCTTTCTTT.

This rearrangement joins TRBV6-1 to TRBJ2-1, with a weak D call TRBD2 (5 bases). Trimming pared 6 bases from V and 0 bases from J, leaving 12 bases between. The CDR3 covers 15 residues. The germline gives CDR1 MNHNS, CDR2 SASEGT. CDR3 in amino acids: CASRTGFFSYNEQFF. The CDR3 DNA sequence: TGTGCCAGCAGAACGGGGTTTTTCTCCTACAATGAGCAGTTCTTC.

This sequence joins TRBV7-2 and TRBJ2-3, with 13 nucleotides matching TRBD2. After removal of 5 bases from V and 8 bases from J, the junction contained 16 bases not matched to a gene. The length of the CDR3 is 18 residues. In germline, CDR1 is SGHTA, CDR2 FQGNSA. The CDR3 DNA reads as TGTGCCAGCAGCCGCCGCTCGAAAGAACTAGCGGGAGGGCGTACGCAGTATTTT. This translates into CASSRRSKELAGGRTQYF.

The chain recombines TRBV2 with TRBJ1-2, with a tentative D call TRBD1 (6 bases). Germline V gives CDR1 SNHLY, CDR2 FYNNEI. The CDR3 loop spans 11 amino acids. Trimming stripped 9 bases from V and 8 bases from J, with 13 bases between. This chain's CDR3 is CARSGEGGYTF. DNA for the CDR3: TGTGCCAGGTCAGGGGAGGGAGGCTACACCTTC.

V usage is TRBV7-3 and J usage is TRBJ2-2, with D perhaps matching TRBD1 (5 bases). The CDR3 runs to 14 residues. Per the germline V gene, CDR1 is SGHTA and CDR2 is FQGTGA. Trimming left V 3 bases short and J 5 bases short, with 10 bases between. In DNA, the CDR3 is TGTGCCAGCAGCTTCGGACAAGAAACCGGGGAGCTGTTTTTT. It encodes CASSFGQETGELFF.

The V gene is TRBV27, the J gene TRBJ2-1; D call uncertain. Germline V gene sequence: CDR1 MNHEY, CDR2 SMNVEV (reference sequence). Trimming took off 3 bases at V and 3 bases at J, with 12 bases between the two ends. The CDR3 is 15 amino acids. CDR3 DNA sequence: TGTGCCAGCAGTTTTTTCCGTGCTAACTACAATGAGCAGTTCTTC. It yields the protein CASSFFRANYNEQFF.

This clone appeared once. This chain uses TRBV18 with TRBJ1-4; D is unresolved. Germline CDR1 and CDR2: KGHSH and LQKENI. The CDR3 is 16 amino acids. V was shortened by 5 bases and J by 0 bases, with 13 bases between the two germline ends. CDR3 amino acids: CASSFIVGATNEKLFF. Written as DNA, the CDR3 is TGTGCCAGCTCATTCATCGTGGGAGCAACTAATGAAAAACTGTTTTTT. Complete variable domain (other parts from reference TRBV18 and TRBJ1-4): NAGVMQNPRHLVRRRGQEARLRCSPMKGHSHVYWYRQLPEEGLKFMVYLQKENIIDESGMPKERFSAEFPKEGPSILRIQQVVRGDSAAYFCASSFIVGATNEKLFFGSGTQLSVL.

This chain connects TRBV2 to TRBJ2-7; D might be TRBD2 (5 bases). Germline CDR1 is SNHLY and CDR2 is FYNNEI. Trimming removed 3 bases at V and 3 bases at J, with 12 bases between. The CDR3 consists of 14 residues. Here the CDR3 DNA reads TGTGCCAGCAGTGAGCGCAGGACTTTCTACGAGCAGTACTTC. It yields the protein CASSERRTFYEQYF.

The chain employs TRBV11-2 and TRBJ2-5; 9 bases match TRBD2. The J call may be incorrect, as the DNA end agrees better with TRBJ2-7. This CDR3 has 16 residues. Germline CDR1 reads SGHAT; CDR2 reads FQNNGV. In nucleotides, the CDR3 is TGTGCCAGCAGCTCCCAATATAGCGGGAGTGATCACGAGCAGTACTTC. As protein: CASSSQYSGSDHEQYF.

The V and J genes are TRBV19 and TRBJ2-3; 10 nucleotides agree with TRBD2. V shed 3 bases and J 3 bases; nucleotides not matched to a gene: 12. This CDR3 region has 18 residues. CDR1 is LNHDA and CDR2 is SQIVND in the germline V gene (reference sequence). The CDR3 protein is CASSIDISGRGRTDTQYF. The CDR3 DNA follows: TGTGCCAGTAGTATTGACATCAGCGGGAGGGGGAGGACAGATACGCAGTATTTT.

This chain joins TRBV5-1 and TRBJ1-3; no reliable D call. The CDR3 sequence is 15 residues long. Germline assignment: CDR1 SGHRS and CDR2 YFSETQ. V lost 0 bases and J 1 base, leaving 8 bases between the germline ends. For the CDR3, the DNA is TGCGCCAGCAGCTTGGATCCCTCTTCTGGAAACACCATATATTTT. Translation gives CASSLDPSSGNTIYF.

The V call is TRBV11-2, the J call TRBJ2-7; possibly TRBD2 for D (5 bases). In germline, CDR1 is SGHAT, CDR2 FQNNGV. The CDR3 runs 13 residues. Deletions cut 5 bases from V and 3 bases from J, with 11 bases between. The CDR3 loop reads CASSRTGGYEQYF. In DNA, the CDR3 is TGTGCCAGCAGCCGGACTGGCGGCTACGAGCAGTACTTC.

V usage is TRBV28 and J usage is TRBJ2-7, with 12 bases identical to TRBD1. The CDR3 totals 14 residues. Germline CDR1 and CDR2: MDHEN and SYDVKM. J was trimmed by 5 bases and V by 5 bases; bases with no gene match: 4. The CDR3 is CASSVRDRGHEQYF. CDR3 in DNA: TGTGCCAGCAGTGTCCGGGACAGGGGGCACGAGCAGTACTTC.

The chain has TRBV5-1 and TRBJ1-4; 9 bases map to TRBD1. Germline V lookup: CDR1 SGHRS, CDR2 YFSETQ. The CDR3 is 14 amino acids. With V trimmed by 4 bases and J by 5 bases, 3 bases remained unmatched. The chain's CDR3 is CASSIGQGNEKLFF. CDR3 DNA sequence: TGCGCCAGCAGCATAGGACAGGGGAATGAAAAACTGTTTTTT.

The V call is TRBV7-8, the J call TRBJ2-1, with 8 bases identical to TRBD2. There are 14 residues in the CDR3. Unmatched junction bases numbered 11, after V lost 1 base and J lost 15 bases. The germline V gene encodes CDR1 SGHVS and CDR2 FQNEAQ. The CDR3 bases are TGTGCCAGCAGCTTAGGTAGGGGAAGCGGGAGCCTGTTCTTC. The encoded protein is CASSLGRGSGSLFF.

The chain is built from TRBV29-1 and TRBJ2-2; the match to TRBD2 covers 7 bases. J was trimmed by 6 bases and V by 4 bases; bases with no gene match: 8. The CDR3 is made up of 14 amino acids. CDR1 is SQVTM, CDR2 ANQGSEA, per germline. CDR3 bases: TGCAGCGTTGGGGGCGGGAGCATGGCCGGGGAGCTGTTTTTT. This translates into CSVGGGSMAGELFF.

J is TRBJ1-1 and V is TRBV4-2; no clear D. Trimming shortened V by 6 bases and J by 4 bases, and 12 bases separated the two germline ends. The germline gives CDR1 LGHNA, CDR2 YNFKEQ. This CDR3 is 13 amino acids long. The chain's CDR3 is CASRLEPGTEAFF. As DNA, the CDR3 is TGTGCCAGCAGACTGGAACCGGGCACTGAAGCTTTCTTT.

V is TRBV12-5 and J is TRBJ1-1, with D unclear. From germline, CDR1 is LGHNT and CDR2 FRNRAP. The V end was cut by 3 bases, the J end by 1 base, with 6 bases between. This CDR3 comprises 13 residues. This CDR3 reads CASGFSGNTEAFF. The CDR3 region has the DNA TGTGCTAGTGGTTTCAGCGGGAACACTGAAGCTTTCTTT.

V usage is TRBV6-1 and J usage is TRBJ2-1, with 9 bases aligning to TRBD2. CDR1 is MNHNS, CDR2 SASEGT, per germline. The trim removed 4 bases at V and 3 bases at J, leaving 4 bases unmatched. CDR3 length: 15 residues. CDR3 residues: CASSVLAGDYNEQFF. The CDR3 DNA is TGTGCCAGCAGTGTCTTAGCGGGAGACTACAATGAGCAGTTCTTC.

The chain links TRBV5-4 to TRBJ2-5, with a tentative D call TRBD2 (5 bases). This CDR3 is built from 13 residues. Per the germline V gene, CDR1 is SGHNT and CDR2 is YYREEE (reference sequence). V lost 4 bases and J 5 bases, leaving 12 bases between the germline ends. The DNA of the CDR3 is TGTGCCAGCAGCCCACGAGGGCGGGAGACCCAGTACTTC. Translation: CASSPRGRETQYF.

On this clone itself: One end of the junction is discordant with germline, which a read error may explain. The DNA for the CDR3 is TGTGCTAGCAGCCAACAGGAATCGTACAATGAGCAGTTCTTC. It specifies CASSQQESYNEQFF. The rearrangement links TRBV7-7 to TRBJ2-1, with TRBD1 as a possible D gene (5 bases). This CDR3 comprises 14 residues. Germline V gives CDR1 SSHAT, CDR2 FNYEAQ (reference sequence).